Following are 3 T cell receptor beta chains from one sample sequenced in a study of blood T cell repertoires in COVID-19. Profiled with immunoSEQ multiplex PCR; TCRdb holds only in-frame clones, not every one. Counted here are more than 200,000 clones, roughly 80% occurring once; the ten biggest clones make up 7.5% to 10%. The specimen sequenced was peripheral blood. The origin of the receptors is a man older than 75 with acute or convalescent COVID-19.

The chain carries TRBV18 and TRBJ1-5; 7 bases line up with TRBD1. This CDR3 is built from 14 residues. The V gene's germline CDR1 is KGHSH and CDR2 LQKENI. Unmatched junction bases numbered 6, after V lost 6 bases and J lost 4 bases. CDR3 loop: CASSLTGQNQPQHF. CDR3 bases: TGTGCCAGCTCGCTGACAGGGCAGAATCAGCCCCAGCATTTT. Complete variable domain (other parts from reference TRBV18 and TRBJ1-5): NAGVMQNPRHLVRRRGQEARLRCSPMKGHSHVYWYRQLPEEGLKFMVYLQKENIIDESGMPKERFSAEFPKEGPSILRIQQVVRGDSAAYFCASSLTGQNQPQHFGDGTRLSIL.

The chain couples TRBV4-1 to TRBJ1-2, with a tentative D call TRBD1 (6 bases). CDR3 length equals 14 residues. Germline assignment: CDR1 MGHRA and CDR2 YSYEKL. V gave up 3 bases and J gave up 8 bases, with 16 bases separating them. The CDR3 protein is CASSQGPTGYGYTF. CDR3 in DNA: TGCGCCAGCAGCCAGGGACCCACAGGGTACGGCTACACCTTC.

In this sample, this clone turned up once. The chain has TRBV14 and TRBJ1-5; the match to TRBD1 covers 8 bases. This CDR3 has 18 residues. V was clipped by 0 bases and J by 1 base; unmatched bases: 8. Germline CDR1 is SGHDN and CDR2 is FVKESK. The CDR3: CASSQDKQGGRSNQPQHF. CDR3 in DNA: TGTGCCAGCAGCCAAGATAAACAGGGGGGTAGAAGCAATCAGCCCCAGCATTTT.